This is a list of T cell receptor beta chains from one sample in a study of T cells in Graves' hyperthyroidism and ophthalmopathy. TCRdb re-analysed the multiplex PCR reads in MiXCR, keeping a single row per CDR3 protein. The sample has 400,000 to 550,000 distinct CDR3 sequences; about 15% are singletons. Input material: blood. These receptors came from a woman under 30 with Graves' hyperthyroidism. Each CDR3 is given with its conserved first and last residue.

V gene,J gene,CDR3 protein
TRBV20-1,TRBJ2-3,CSADPSSDTQYF
TRBV20-1,TRBJ1-1,CSARLKGTGGKMNTEAFF
TRBV11-3,TRBJ2-1,CASSFSGYEQFF
TRBV11-3,TRBJ2-7,CASSPRTGAEQYF
TRBV2,TRBJ1-1,CASSDAGISAEAFF
TRBV27,TRBJ1-1,CASGITGVTEAFF
TRBV24-1,TRBJ2-2,CATSDSRYPANTGELFF
TRBV5-1,TRBJ1-3,CASSLGGPYSGNTIYF
TRBV7-9,TRBJ1-2,CASSLDRGGTIYYGYTF
TRBV3-1,TRBJ2-2,CASGPPVYTGELFF
TRBV7-8,TRBJ2-7,CASSLRRSYEQYF
TRBV12-3/TRBV12-4,TRBJ2-5,CASSLRGQETQYF
TRBV24-1,TRBJ2-2,CATTTGGSTGELFF
TRBV12-3/TRBV12-4,TRBJ2-3,CASSSRGRATDTQYF
TRBV6-5,TRBJ1-5,CASSYSTGGSNQPQHF
TRBV2,TRBJ2-1,CASRPTSVREQFF
TRBV15,TRBJ1-1,CATGRDRGGTEAFF
TRBV20-1,TRBJ1-1,CSALYTEAFF
TRBV30,TRBJ2-1,CAWSVLGTGYNEQFF
TRBV3-1,TRBJ1-2,CASSQGQGSVSGYTF
TRBV29-1,TRBJ2-4,CSVERVLGTADIQYF
TRBV12-3/TRBV12-4,TRBJ2-5,CASRPRLAGGGETQYF